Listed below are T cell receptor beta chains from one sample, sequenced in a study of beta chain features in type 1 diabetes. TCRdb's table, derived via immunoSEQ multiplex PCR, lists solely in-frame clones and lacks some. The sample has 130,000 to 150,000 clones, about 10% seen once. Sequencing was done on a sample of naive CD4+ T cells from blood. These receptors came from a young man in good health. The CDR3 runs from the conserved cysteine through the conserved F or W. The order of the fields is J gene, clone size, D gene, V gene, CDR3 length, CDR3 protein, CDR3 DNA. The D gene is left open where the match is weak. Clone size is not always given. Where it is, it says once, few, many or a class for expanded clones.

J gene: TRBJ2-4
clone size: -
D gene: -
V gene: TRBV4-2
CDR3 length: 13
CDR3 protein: CASSHRSSNIQYF
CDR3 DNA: TGTGCCAGCAGCCACCGCAGTTCTAACATTCAGTACTTC

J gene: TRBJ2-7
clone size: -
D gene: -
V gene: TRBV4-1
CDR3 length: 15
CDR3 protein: CASSQPAQEWYEQYF
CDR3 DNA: TGCGCCAGCAGCCAACCTGCGCAAGAATGGTACGAGCAGTACTTC

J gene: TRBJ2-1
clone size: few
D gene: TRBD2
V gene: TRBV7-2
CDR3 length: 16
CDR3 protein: CASSFTSGTSYNEQFF
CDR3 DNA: TGTGCCAGCAGTTTTACTAGCGGGACTTCCTACAATGAGCAGTTCTTC

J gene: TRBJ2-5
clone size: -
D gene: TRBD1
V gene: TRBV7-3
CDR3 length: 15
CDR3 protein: CASSTRAGTGETQYF
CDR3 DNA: TGTGCCAGCAGCACCAGGGCCGGGACAGGGGAGACCCAGTACTTC

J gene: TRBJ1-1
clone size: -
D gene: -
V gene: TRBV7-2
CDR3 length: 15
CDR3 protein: CASSPSGGANTEAFF
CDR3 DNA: TGTGCCAGCAGCCCAAGTGGGGGCGCGAACACTGAAGCTTTCTTT

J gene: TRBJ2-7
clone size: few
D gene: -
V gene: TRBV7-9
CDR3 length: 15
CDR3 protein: CASSLDLGRGGEQYF
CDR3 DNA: TGTGCCAGCAGCTTAGATCTGGGCAGGGGTGGCGAGCAGTACTTC

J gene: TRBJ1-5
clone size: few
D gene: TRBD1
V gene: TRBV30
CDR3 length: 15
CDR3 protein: CAWSSLGTGTQPQHF
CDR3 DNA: TGTGCCTGGAGTTCTCTCGGGACAGGGACTCAGCCCCAGCATTTT

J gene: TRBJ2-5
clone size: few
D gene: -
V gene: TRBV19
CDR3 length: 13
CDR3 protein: CASSLEDGETQYF
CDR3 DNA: TGTGCCAGTAGTCTAGAAGACGGGGAGACCCAGTACTTC

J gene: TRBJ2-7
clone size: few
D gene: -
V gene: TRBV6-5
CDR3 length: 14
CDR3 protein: CASREGQLIYEQYF
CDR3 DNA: TGTGCCAGCAGAGAAGGACAGCTAATCTACGAGCAGTACTTC

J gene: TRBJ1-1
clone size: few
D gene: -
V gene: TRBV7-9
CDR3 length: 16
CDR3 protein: CASSFTAGLTGTEAFF
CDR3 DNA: TGTGCCAGCAGCTTTACCGCTGGACTTACGGGCACTGAAGCTTTCTTT

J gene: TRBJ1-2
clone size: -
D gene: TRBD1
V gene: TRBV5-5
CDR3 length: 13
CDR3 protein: CASSQTGDYGYTF
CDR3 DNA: TGTGCCAGCAGTCAAACAGGGGACTATGGCTACACCTTC

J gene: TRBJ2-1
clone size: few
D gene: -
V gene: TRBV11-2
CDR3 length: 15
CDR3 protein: CASSPSSRIYNEQFF
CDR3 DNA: TGTGCCAGCAGCCCCAGCTCTAGGATTTACAATGAGCAGTTCTTC

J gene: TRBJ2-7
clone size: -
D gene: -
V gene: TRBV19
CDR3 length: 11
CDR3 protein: CASSQGLEQYF
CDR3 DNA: TGTGCCAGTAGTCAGGGTCTCGAGCAGTACTTC

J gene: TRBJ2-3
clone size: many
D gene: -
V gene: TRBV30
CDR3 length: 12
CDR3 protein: CAWRGAKDTQYF
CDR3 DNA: TGTGCCTGGAGAGGGGCCAAAGATACGCAGTATTTT

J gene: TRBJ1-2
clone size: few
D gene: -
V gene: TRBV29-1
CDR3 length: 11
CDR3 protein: CSVGEEYGYTF
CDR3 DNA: TGCAGCGTTGGGGAGGAATATGGCTACACCTTC

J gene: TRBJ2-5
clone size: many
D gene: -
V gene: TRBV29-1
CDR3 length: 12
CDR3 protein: CSVVGAKETQYF
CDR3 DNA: TGCAGCGTTGTAGGGGCCAAGGAGACCCAGTACTTC

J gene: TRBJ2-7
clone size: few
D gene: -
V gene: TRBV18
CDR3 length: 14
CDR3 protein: CASSPGGGTYEQYF
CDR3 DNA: TGTGCCAGCTCACCTGGCGGAGGGACCTACGAGCAGTACTTC

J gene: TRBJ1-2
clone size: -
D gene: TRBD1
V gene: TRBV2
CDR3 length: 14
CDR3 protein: CASEEGQVSYGYTF
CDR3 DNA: TGTGCCAGTGAGGAAGGACAGGTGTCCTATGGCTACACCTTC

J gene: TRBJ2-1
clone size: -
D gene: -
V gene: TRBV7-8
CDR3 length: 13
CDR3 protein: CASSQGSYNEQFF
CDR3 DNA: TGTGCCAGCAGCCAGGGTTCCTACAATGAGCAGTTCTTC

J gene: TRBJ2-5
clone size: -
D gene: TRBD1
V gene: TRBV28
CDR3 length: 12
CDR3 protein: CASNTDRKEQYF
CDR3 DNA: TGTGCCAGCAACACGGACAGGAAGGAACAGTACTTC

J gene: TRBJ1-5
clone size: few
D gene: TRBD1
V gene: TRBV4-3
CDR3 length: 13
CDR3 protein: CARATGSNQPQHF
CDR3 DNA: TGCGCGCGCGCGACAGGGTCCAATCAGCCCCAGCATTTT

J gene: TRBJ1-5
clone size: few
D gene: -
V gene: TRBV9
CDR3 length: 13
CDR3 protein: CASSPQGYQPQHF
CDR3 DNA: TGTGCCAGCAGCCCACAGGGATATCAGCCCCAGCATTTT

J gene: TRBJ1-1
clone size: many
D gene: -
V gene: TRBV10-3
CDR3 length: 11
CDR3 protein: CAISEGSEAFF
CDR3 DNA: TGTGCCATCAGTGAGGGGAGTGAAGCTTTCTTT

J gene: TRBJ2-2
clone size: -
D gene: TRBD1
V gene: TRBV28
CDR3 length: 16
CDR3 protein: CASSSWDRANTGELFF
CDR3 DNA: TGTGCCAGCAGTTCTTGGGACAGAGCGAACACCGGGGAGCTGTTTTTT

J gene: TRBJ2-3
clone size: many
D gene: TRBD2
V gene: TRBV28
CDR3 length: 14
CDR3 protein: CASRLAGAGDTQYF
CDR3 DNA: TGTGCCAGCAGACTAGCGGGGGCAGGAGATACGCAGTATTTT

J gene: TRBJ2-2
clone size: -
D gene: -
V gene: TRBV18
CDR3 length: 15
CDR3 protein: CASSPPARNTGELFF
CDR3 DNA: TGTGCCAGCTCACCACCAGCCCGCAACACCGGGGAGCTGTTTTTT

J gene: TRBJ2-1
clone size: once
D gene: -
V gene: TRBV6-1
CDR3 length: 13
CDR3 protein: CASSEASGTKQFF
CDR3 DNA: TGTGCCAGCAGTGAAGCGTCAGGGACAAAGCAGTTCTTC

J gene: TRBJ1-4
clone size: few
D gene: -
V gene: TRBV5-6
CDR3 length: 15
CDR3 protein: CASSSGGWGNEKLFF
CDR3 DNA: TGTGCCAGCAGCTCAGGAGGGTGGGGAAACGAAAAACTGTTTTTT

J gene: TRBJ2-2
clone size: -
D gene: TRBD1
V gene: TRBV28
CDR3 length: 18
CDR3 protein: CASSPSWARGRNTGELFF
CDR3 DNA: TGTGCCAGCAGCCCGTCCTGGGCCAGGGGGCGGAACACCGGGGAGCTGTTTTTT

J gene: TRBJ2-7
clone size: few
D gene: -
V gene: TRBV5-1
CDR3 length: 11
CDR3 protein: CASSSNYEQYF
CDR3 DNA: TGCGCCAGCAGCTCAAATTACGAGCAGTACTTC

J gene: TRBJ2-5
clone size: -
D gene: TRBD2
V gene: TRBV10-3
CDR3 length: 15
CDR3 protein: CAISSGGRSLETQYF
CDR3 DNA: TGTGCCATCAGTTCGGGGGGGCGTTCCCTGGAGACCCAGTACTTC

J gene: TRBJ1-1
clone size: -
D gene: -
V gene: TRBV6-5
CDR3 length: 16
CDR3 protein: CASSYLGGAVNTEAFF
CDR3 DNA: TGTGCCAGCAGTTACTTGGGGGGAGCGGTGAACACTGAAGCTTTCTTT

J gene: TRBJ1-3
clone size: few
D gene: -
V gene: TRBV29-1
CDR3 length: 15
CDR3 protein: CSVEGQVGSGNTIYF
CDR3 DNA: TGCAGCGTTGAAGGGCAGGTGGGCTCTGGAAACACCATATATTTT

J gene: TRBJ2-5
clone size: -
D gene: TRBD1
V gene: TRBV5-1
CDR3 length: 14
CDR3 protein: CASSRTGGGETQYF
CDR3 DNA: TGCGCCAGCAGCCGGACAGGGGGCGGAGAGACCCAGTACTTC

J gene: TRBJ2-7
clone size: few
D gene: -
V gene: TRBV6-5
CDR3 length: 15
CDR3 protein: CASSYSVRGSYEQYF
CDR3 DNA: TGTGCCAGCAGTTACTCGGTCCGGGGGTCCTACGAGCAGTACTTC

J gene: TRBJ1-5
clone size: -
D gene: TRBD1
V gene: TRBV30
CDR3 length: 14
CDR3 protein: CAWSRTGLSQPQHF
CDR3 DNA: TGTGCCTGGAGCCGGACAGGGCTTTCTCAGCCCCAGCATTTT

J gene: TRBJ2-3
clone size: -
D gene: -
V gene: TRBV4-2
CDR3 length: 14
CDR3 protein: CASSPRSITDTQYF
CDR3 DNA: TGTGCCAGCAGCCCGCGGAGCATCACAGATACGCAGTATTTT

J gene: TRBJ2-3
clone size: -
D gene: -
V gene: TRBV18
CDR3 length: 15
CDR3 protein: CASSPSSLSTDTQYF
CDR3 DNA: TGTGCCAGCTCACCATCTAGCTTAAGCACAGATACGCAGTATTTT

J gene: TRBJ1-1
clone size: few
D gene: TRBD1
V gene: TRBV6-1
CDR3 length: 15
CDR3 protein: CASRDQTGGNTEAFF
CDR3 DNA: TGTGCCAGCAGAGACCAAACAGGGGGCAACACTGAAGCTTTCTTT

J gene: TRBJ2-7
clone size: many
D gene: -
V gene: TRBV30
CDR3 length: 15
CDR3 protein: CAWSVNQGSPYEQYF
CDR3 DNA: TGTGCCTGGAGTGTAAACCAGGGCAGTCCCTACGAGCAGTACTTC

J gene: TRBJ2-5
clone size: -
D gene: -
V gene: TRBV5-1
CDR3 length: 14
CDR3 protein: CASSPPGNQETQYF
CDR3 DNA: TGCGCCAGCAGCCCGCCGGGGAACCAAGAGACCCAGTACTTC

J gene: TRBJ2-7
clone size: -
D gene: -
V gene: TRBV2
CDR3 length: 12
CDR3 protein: CATRSNSYEQYF
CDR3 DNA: TGTGCCACCAGGTCAAACTCCTACGAGCAGTACTTC

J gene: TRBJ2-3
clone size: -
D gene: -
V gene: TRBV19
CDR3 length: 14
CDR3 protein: CASSMWSSTDTQYF
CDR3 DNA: TGTGCCAGTAGTATGTGGAGTAGCACAGATACGCAGTATTTT

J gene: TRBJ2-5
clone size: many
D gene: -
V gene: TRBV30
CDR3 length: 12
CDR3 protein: CAWNENQETQYF
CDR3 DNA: TGTGCCTGGAACGAGAACCAAGAGACCCAGTACTTC

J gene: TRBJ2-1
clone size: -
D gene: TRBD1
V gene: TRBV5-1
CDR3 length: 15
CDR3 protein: CASSPPGGSYNEQFF
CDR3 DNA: TGCGCCAGCAGCCCCCCAGGGGGCTCCTACAATGAGCAGTTCTTC

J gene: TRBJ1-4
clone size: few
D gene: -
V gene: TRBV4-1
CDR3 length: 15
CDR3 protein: CASSQVGIAGEKLFF
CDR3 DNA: TGCGCCAGCAGCCAAGTGGGGATCGCGGGGGAAAAACTGTTTTTT

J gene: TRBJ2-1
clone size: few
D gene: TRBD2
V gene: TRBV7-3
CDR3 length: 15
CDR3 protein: CASRLTSGGNNEQFF
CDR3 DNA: TGTGCCAGCAGACTAACTAGCGGGGGAAACAATGAGCAGTTCTTC

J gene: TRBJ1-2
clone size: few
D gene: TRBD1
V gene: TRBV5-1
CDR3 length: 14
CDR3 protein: CASSSGTGTVGYTF
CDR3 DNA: TGCGCCAGCAGCTCCGGGACAGGGACGGTTGGCTACACCTTC

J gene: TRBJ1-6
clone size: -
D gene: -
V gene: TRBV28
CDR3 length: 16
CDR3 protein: CASSSLEQGWSSPLHF
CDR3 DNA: TGTGCCAGCAGTTCCCTTGAACAGGGTTGGAGTTCACCCCTCCACTTT

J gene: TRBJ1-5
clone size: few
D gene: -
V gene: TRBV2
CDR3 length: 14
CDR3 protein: CASSAQYSNQPQHF
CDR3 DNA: TGTGCCAGCAGTGCACAATATAGCAATCAGCCCCAGCATTTT